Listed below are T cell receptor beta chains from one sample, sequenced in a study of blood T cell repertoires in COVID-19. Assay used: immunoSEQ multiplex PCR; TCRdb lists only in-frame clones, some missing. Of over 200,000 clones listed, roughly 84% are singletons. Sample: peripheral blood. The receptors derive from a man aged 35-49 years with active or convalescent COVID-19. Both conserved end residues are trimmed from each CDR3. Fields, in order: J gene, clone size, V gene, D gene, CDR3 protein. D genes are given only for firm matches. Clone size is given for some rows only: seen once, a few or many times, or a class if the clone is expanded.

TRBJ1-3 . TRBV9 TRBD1 ASSPGQFTSGNTIY
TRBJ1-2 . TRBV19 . ASSQLIGTLYGYT
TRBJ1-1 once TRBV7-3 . ASSTDSMNTEAF
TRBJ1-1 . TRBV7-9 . ASSLALTEAF
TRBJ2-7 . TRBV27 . ASSSPTEAYEQY
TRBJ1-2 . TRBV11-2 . ASSLAGLSYGYT
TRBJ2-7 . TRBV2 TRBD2 ASMGLAESYEQY
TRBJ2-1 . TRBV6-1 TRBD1 ASSEGLGQGSNEQF
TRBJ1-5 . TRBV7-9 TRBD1 ASSLAWDRVSNQPQH
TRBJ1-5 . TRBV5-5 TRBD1 ASSSYLPGQNYQPQH
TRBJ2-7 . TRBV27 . ASSRSGQIYEQY
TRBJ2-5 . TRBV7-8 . ASSPGEAYQETQY
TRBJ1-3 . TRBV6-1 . ASSDRGRFSSGNTIY
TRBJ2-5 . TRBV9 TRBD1 ASSGTGGRETQY
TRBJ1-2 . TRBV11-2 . ASSLGGNYGYT
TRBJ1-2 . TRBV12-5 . ASGSADSYGYT
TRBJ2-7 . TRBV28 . ASSFTPARSYEQY
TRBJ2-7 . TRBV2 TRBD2 ASRTSNYEQY
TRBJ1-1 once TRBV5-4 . ASSLGAGTEAF
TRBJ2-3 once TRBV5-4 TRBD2 ASSFGLAGVTDTQY
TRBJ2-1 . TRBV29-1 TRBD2 SVDLGSGTSGLEQF
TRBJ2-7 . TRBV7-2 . ASSPQVYEQY
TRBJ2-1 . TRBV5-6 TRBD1 ASSSFRDRLSTYNEQF
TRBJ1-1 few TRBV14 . ASSQAGMNTEAF
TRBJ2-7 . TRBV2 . ASSAWGGQGEQY
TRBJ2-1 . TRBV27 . ASSLSISRSEQF
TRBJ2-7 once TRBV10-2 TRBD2 ASSEGGGRTYEQY
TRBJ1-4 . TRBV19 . ASRTRANEKLF
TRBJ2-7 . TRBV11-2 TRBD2 ASIKGTSGSYEQY
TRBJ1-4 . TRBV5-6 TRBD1 ASSSRDRGRATNEKLF
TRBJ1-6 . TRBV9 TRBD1 ASSVDWQGVSPLH
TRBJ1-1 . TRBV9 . ASSVTAGAYEAF
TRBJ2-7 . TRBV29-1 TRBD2 SVVGGRSYEQY
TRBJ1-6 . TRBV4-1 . ASSQDPGLDSPLH